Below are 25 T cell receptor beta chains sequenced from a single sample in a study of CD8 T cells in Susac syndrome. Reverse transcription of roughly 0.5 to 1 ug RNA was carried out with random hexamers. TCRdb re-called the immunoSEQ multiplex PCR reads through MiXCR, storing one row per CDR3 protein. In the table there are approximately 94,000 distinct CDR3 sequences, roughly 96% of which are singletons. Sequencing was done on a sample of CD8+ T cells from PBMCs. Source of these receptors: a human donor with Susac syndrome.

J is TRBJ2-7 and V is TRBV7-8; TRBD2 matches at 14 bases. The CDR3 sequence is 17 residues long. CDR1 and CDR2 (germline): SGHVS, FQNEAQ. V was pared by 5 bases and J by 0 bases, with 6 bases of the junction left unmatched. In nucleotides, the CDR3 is TGTGCCAGCAGCCCGGGACTAGCGGGGGCCAGCTCCTACGAGCAGTACTTC. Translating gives CASSPGLAGASSYEQYF.

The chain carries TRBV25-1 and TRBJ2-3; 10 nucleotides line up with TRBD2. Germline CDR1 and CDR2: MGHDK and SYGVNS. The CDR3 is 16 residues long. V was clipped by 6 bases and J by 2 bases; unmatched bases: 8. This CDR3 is CASSPAGGPVTDTQYF. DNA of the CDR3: TGTGCCAGCAGCCCAGCGGGGGGGCCGGTCACAGATACGCAGTATTTT.

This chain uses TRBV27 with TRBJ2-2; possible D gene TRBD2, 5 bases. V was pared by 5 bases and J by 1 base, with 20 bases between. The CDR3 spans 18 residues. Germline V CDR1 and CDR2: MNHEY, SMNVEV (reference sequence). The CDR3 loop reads CASSPEGWYSMNTGELFF. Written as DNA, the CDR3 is TGTGCCAGCAGTCCCGAGGGTTGGTACAGCATGAACACCGGGGAGCTGTTTTTT.

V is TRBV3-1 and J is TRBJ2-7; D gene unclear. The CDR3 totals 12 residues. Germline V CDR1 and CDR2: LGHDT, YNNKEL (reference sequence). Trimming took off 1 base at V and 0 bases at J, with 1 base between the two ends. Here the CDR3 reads CASSQASYEQYF. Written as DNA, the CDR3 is TGTGCCAGCAGCCAAGCCTCCTACGAGCAGTACTTC.

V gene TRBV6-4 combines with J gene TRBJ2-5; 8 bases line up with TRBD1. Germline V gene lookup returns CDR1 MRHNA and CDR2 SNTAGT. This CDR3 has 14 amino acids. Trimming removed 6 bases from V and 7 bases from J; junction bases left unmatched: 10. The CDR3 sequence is CASSPQGEVGTQYF. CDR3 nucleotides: TGTGCCAGCAGCCCACAGGGGGAAGTTGGGACCCAGTACTTC.

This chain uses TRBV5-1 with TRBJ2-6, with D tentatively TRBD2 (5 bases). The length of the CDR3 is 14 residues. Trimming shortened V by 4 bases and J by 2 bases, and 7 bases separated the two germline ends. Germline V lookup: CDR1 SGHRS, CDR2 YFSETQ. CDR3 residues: CASSLEAGANVLTF. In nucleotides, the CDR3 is TGCGCCAGCAGCCTGGAGGCTGGGGCCAACGTCCTGACTTTC.

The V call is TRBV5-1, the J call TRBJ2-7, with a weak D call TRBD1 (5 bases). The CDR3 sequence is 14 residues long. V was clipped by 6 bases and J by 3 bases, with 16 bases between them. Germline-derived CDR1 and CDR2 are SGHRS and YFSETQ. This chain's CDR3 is CASKLQASIYEQYF. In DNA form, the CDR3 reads TGCGCCAGCAAGTTACAGGCCTCCATCTACGAGCAGTACTTC. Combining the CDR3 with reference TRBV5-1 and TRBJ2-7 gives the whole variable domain KAGVTQTPRYLIKTRGQQVTLSCSPISGHRSVSWYQQTPGQGLQFLFEYFSETQRNKGNFPGRFSGRQFSNSRSEMNVSTLELGDSALYLCASKLQASIYEQYFGPGTRLTVT.

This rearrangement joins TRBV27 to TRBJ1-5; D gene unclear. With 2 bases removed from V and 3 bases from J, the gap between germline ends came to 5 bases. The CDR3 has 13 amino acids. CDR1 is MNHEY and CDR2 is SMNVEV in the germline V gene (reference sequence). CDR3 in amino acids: CASSLVDNQPQHF. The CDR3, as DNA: TGTGCCAGCAGTTTAGTCGACAATCAGCCCCAGCATTTT.

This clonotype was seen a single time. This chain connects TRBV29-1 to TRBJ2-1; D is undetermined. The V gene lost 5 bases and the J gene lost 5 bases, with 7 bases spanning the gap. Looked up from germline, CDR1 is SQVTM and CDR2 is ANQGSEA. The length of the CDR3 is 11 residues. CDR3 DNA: TGCAGCGTTCTCCGGGACAATGAGCAGTTCTTC. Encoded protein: CSVLRDNEQFF.

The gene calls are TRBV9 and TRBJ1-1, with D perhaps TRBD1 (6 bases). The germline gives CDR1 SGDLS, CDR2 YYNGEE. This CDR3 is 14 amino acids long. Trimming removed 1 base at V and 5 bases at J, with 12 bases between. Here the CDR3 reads CASSVKLGGTEAFF. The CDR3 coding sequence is TGTGCCAGCAGCGTAAAGCTAGGGGGGACTGAAGCTTTCTTT.

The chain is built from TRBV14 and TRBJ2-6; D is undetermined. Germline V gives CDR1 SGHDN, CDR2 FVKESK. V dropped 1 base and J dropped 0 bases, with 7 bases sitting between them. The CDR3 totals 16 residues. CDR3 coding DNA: TGTGCCAGCAGCCAAGTGCGATTCTCTGGGGCCAACGTCCTGACTTTC. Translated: CASSQVRFSGANVLTF. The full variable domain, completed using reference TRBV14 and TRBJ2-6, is EAGVTQFPSHSVIEKGQTVTLRCDPISGHDNLYWYRRVMGKEIKFLLHFVKESKQDESGMPNNRFLAERTGGTYSTLKVQPAELEDSGVYFCASSQVRFSGANVLTFGAGSRLTVL.

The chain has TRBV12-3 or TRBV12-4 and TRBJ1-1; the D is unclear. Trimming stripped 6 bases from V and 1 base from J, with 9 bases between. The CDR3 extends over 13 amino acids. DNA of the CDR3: TGTGCCAGCAGCCTCATCAGGAACACTGAAGCTTTCTTT. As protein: CASSLIRNTEAFF.

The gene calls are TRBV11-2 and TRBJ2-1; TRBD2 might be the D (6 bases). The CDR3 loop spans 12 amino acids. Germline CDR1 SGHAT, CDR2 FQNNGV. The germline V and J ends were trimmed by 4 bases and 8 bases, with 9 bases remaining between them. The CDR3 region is CASSSEGHEQFF. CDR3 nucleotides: TGTGCCAGCAGCTCGGAGGGCCATGAGCAGTTCTTC.

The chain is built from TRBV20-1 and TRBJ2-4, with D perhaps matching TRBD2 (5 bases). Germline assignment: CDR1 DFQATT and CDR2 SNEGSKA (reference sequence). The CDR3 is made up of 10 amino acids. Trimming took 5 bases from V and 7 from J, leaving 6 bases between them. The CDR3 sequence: CSAGENIQYF. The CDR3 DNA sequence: TGCAGTGCTGGGGAGAACATTCAGTACTTC.

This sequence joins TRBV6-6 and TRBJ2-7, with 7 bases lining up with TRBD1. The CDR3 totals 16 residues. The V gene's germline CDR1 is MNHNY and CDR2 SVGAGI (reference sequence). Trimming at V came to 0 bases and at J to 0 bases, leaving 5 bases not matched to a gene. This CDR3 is CASSYSDRYSSYEQYF. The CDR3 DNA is TGTGCCAGCAGTTACTCGGACAGGTACTCCTCCTACGAGCAGTACTTC.

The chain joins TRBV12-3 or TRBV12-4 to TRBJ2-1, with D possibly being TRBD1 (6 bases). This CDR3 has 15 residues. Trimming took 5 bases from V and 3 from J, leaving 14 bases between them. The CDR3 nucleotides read TGTGCCAGCAGTAAACAGGGATATCACTACAATGAGCAGTTCTTC. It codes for CASSKQGYHYNEQFF.

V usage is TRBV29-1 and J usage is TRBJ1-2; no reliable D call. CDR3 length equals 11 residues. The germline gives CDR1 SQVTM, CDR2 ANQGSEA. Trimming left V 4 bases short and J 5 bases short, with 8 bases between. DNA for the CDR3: TGCAGCGTTGTGGACGGATATGGCTACACCTTC. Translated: CSVVDGYGYTF.

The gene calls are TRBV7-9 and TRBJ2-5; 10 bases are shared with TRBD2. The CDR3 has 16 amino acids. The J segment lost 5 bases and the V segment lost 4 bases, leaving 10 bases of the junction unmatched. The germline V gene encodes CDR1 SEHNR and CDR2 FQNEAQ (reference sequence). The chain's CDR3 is CASSYTSGGAGETQYF. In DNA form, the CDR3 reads TGTGCCAGCAGCTACACGAGCGGGGGGGCCGGGGAGACCCAGTACTTC. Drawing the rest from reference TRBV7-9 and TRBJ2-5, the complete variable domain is DTGVSQNPRHKITKRGQNVTFRCDPISEHNRLYWYRQTLGQGPEFLTYFQNEAQLEKSRLLSDRFSAERPKGSFSTLEIQRTEQGDSAMYLCASSYTSGGAGETQYFGPGTRLLVL.

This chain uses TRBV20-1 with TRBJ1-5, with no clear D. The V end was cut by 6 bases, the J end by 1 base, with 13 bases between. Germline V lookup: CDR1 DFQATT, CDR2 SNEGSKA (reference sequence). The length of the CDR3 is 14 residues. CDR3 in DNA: TGCAGTGCCCCAGACTGGGTGAGCAATCAGCCCCAGCATTTT. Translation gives CSAPDWVSNQPQHF.

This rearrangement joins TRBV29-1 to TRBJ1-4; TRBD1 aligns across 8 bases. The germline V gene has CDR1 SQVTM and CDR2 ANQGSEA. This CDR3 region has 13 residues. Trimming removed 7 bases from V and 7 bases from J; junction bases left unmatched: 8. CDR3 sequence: CSGKQGVGEKLFF. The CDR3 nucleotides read TGCAGCGGCAAACAGGGGGTCGGTGAAAAACTGTTTTTT.

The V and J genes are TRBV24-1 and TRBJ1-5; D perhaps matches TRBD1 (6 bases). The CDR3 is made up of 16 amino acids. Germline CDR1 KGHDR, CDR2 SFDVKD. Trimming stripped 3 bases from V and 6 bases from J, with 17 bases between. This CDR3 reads CATSDGKLGGGQPQHF. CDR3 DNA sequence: TGTGCCACCAGTGATGGGAAGTTGGGGGGCGGTCAGCCCCAGCATTTT.

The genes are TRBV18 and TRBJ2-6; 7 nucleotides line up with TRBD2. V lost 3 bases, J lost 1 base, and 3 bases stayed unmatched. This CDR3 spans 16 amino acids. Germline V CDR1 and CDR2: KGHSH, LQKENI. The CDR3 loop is CASSPSGESGANVLTF. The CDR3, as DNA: TGTGCCAGCTCACCGAGCGGGGAATCTGGGGCCAACGTCCTGACTTTC. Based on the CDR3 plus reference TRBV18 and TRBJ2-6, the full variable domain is NAGVMQNPRHLVRRRGQEARLRCSPMKGHSHVYWYRQLPEEGLKFMVYLQKENIIDESGMPKERFSAEFPKEGPSILRIQQVVRGDSAAYFCASSPSGESGANVLTFGAGSRLTVL.

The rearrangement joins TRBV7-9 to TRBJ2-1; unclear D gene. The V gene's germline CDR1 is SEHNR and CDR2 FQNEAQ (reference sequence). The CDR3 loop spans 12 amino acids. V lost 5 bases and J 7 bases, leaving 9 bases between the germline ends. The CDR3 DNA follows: TGTGCCAGCAGCCCCCCATTTAATGAGCAGTTCTTC. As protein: CASSPPFNEQFF.

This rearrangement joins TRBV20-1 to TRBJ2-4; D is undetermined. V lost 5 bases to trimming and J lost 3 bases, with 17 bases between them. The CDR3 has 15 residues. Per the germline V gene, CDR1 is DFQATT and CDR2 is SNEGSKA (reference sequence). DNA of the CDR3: TGCAGTGCTCCCTCCCAAGGAGTTGGCAAAAACATTCAGTACTTC. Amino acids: CSAPSQGVGKNIQYF.

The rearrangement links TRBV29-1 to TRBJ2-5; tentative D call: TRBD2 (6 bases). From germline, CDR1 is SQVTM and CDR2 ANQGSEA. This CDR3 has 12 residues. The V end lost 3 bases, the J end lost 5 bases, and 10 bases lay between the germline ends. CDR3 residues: CSVDLALETQYF. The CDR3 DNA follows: TGCAGCGTTGACCTAGCGTTGGAGACCCAGTACTTC.